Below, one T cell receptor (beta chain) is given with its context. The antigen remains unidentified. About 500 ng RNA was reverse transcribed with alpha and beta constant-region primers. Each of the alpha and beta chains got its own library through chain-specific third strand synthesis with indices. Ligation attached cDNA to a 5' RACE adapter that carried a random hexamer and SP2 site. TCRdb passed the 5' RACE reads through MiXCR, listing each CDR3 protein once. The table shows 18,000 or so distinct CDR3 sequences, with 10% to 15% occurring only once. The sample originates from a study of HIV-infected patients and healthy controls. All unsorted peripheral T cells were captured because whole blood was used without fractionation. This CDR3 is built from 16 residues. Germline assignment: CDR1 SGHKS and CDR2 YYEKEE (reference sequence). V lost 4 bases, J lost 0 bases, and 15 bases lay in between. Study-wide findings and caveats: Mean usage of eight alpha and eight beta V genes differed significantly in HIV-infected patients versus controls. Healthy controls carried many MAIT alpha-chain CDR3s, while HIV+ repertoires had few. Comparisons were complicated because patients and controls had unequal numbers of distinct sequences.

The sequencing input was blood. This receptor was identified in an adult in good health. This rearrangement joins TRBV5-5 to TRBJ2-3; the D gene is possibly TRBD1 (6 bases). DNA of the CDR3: TGTGCCAGCAGCCCTACAGGGACCTCTAGCACAGATACGCAGTATTTT. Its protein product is CASSPTGTSSTDTQYF.